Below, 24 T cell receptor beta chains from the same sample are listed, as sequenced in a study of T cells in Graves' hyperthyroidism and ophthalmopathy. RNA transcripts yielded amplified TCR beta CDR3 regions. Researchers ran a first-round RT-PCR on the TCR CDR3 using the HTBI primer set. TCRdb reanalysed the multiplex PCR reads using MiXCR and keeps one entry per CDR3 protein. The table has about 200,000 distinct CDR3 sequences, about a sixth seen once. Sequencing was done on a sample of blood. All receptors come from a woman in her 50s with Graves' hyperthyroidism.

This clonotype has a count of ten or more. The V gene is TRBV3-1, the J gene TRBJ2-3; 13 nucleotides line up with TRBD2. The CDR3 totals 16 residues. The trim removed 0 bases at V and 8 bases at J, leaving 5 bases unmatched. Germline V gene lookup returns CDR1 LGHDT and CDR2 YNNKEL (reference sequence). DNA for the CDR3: TGTGCCAGCAGCCAAGACACTAGCGGGAGGGGATCTACGCAGTATTTT. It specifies CASSQDTSGRGSTQYF.

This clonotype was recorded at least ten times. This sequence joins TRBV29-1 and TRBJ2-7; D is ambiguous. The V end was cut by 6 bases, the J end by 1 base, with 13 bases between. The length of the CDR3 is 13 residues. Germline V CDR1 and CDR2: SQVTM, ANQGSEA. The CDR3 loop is CSVDLYGSYEQYF. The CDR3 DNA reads TGCAGCGTCGACCTTTATGGGTCCTACGAGCAGTACTTC.

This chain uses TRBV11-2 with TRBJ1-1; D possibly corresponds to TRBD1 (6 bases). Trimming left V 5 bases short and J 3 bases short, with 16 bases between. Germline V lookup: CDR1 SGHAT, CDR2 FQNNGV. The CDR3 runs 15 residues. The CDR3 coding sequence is TGTGCCAGCAGCGTAGGGGGTGGTGGCTACACTGAAGCTTTCTTT. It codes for CASSVGGGGYTEAFF.

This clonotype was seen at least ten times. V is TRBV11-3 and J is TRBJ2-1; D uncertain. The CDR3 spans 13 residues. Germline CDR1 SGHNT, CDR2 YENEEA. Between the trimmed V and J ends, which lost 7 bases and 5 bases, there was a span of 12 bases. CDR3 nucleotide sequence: TGTGCCAGCACCGTACGCATAAACAATGAGCAGTTCTTC. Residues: CASTVRINNEQFF.

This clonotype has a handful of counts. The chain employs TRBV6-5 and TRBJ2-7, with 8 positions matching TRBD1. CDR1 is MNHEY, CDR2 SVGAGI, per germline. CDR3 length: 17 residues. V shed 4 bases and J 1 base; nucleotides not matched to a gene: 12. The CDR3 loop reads CASSLVTTWDRSYEQYF. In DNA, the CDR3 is TGTGCCAGCAGTTTAGTCACCACTTGGGACAGGTCCTACGAGCAGTACTTC.

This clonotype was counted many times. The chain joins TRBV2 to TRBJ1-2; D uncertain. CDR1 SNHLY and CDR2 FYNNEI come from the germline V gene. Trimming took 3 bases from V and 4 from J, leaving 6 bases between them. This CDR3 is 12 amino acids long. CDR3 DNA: TGTGCCAGCAGTGAGAGGGCCTATGGCTACACCTTC. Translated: CASSERAYGYTF.

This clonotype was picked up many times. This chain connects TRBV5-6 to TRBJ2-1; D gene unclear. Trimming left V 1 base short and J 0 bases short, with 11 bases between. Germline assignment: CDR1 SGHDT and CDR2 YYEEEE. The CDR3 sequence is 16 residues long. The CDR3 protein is CASSLIGQSSYNEQFF. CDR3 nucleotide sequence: TGTGCCAGCAGCTTGATCGGCCAGAGCTCCTACAATGAGCAGTTCTTC.

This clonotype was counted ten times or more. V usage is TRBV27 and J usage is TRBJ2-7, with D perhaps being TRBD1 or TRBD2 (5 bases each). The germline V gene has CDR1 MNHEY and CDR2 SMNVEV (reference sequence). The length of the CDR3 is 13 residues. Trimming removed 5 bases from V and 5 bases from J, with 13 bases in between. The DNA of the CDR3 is TGTGCCAGCAGTCTCCGGGACGCCAACGAGCAGTACTTC. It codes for CASSLRDANEQYF.

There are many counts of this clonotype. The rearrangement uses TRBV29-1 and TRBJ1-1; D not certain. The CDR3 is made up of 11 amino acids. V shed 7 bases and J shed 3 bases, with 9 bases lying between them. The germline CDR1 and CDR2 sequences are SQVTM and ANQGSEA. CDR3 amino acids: CSGWRDTEAFF. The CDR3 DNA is TGCAGCGGGTGGAGGGACACTGAAGCTTTCTTT. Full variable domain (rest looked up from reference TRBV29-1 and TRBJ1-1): SAVISQKPSRDICQRGTSLTIQCQVDSQVTMMFWYRQQPGQSLTLIATANQGSEATYESGFVIDKFPISRPNLTFSTLTVSNMSPEDSSIYLCSGWRDTEAFFGQGTRLTVV.

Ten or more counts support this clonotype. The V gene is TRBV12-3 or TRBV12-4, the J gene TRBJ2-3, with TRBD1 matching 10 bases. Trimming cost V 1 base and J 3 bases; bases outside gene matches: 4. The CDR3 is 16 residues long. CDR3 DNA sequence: TGTGCCAGCAGTTTAGAGCTGGGACAGGGGACAGATACGCAGTATTTT. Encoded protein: CASSLELGQGTDTQYF.

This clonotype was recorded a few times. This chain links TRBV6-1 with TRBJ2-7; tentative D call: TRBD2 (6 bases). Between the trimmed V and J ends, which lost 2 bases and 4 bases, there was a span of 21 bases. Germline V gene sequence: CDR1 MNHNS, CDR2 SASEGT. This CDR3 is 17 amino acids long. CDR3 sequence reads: CASSERKRWEDEYEQYF. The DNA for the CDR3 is TGTGCCAGCAGTGAAAGGAAGAGGTGGGAGGACGAGTACGAGCAGTACTTC.

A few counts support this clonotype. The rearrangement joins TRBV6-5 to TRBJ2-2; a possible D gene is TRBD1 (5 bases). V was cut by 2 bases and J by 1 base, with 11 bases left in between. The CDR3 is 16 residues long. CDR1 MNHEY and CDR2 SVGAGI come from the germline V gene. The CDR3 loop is CASSYLGQLNTGELFF. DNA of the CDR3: TGTGCCAGCAGTTACCTGGGGCAGCTGAACACCGGGGAGCTGTTTTTT.

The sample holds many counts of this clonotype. For the CDR3, the DNA is TGTGCCTGGAGTGTACCGAGGATGAATGGCTACACCTTC. It is translated as CAWSVPRMNGYTF. The rearrangement joins TRBV30 to TRBJ1-2; no definite D call. Germline CDR1 reads GTSNPN; CDR2 reads SVGIG (reference sequence). The CDR3 totals 13 residues. Trimming shortened V by 0 bases and J by 6 bases, and 11 bases separated the two germline ends.

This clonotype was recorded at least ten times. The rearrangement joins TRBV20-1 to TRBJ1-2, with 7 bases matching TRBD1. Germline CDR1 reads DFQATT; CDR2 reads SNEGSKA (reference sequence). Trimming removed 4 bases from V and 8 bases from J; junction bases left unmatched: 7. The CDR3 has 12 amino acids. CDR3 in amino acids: CSANRGGDGYTF. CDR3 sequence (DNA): TGCAGTGCTAACAGGGGAGGGGACGGCTACACCTTC.

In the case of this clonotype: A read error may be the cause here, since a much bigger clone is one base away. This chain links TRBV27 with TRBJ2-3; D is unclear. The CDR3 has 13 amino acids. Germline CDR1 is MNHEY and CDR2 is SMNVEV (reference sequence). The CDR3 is CTSSYRATDTQYF. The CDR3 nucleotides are TGTACCAGCAGTTATCGGGCCACAGATACGCAGTATTTT.

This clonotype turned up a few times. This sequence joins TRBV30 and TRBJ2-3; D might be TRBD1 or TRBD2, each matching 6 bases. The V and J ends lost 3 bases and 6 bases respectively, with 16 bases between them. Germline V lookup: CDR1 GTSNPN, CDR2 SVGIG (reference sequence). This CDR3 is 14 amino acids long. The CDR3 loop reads CAWRPGGGSDTQYF. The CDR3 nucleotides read TGTGCCTGGAGGCCTGGAGGGGGGTCGGATACGCAGTATTTT. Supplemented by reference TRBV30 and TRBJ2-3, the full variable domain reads SQTIHQWPATLVQPVGSPLSLECTVEGTSNPNLYWYRQAAGRGLQLLFYSVGIGQISSEVPQNLSASRPQDRQFILSSKKLLLSDSGFYLCAWRPGGGSDTQYFGPGTRLTVL.

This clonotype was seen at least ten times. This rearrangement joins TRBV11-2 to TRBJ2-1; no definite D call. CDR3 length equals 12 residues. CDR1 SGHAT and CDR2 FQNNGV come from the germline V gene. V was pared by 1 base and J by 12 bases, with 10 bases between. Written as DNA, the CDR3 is TGTGCCAGCAGCTTAGTCCCCCCCGTGCAGTTCTTC. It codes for CASSLVPPVQFF.

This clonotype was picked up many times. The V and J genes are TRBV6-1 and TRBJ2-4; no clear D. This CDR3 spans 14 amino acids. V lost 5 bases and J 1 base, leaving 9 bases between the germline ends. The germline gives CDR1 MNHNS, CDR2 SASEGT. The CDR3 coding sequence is TGTGCCAGCAGTAAGCGTACTGCCAAAAACATTCAGTACTTC. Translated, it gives CASSKRTAKNIQYF.

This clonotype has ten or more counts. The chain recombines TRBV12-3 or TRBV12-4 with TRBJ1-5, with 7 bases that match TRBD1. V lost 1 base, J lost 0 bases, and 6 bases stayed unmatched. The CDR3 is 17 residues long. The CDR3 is CASSLGETGYSNQPQHF. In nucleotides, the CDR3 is TGTGCCAGCAGTTTAGGGGAGACAGGGTATAGCAATCAGCCCCAGCATTTT.

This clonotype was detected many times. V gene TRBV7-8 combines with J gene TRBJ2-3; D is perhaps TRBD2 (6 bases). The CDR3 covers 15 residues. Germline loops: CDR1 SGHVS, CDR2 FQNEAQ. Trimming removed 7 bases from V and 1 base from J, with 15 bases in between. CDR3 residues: CASKTGRLGTDTQYF. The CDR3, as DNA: TGTGCCAGCAAGACGGGGAGGTTAGGCACAGATACGCAGTATTTT.

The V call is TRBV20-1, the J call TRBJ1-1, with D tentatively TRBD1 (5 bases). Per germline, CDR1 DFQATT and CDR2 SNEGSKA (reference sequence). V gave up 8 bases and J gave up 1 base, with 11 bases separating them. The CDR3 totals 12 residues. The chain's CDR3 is CSPQGANTEAFF. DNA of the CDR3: TGCAGTCCCCAGGGTGCGAACACTGAAGCTTTCTTT.

The CDR3 coding sequence is TGTGCCAGCAGTCAGGACAGGGTAAATGAAAAACTGTTTTTT. This gives the protein CASSQDRVNEKLFF. The chain recombines TRBV6-1 with TRBJ1-4; TRBD1 agrees at 8 bases. Germline V lookup: CDR1 MNHNS, CDR2 SASEGT. CDR3 length: 14 amino acids. J gave up 5 bases and V 5 bases, and 4 bases lay outside the gene matches.

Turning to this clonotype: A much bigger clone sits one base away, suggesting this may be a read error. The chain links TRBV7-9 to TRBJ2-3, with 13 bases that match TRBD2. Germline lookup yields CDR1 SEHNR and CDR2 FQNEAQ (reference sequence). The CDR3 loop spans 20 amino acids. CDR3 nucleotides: TGTCCCAGCAGCAATACCCCCACTAGCGGGAGGGCCTCGACCACAGATACGCAGTATTTT. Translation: CPSSNTPTSGRASTTDTQYF.

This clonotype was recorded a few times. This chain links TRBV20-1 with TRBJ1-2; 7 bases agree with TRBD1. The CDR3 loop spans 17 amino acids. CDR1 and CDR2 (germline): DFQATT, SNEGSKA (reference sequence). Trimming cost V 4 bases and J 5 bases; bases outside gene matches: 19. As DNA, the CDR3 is TGCAGTGCTACCTACAGGGGATTCCAAACGGGACCTTATGGCTACACCTTC. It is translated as CSATYRGFQTGPYGYTF.